This T cell receptor (beta chain) was captured by sequencing in a study of T cell responses to AZD1222 COVID-19 vaccine (dated by TCRdb to about 2021). As for the study more broadly: AZD1222 recipients whose second dose came at about 4 weeks and those whose second dose came at about 12 weeks were combined into one group, since spike-specific TCR depth and breadth did not differ between the two schedules. TCR sequencing was performed for 230 to 250 trial participants, of whom some 200 were given two doses of AZD1222 and some 25 were given two doses of MenACWY control vaccine. Trial participants were enrolled by age into subgroups of 18-55, 56-69 and 70-plus years, and around 150, 29 and 61 TCR-sequenced participants, respectively, were included in these subgroups.

Comments on this clone: There is no known antigen for this receptor. Base qualities were left out, and no much larger clone turns up one base away.

The CDR3 regions of human TCRbeta chains were analyzed by immunosequencing. In the original analysis: TCRs in the repertoires were compared against a reference library of SARS-CoV-2-specific TCRs that had been generated with the MIRA antigen-specificity platform. Breadth meant the fraction of unique TCRs that were SARS-CoV-2-associated, whereas depth meant the fraction of total T cells that were SARS-CoV-2-associated. Each spike-specific TCR was assigned to its reactive spike region and to a CD4 or CD8 class using the MIRA data. Log10-transformed breadth and depth values were compared by one-way ANOVA with Sidak's multiple comparisons tests. In its TCRdb copy, this immuneACCESS table keeps in-frame sequences only and misses some clones. Where compared with another copy, unresolved V genes explain less than half of these, and the others have no known cause. V, J and clone size derive from that table, while D and trimming were established from the DNA sequence. The sample profile shows 100,000 to 150,000 clones; approximately 88% of them were found once. The ten largest account for less than 30% of the sample.

Interpreted using the paper, the time point label stands for: baseline before first vaccination. Vaccinee samples were obtained from the UK trials COV001 and COV002, which included a single-blind randomized controlled phase 2/3 trial of AZD1222 (ChAdOx1 nCoV-19) in healthy adults. For TCRbeta chain sequencing, PBMC samples from trial participants were taken at day 0 and at day 28 after the second dose. The CDR3 measures 17 amino acids from cysteine to phenylalanine. This entry keeps only the CDR3 DNA: 51 bases, framed from base 1. In the germline V gene (reference sequence), CDR1 corresponds to LGHDT and CDR2 to YNNKEL. Between the V and J ends, shortened by 5 bases and 7 bases respectively, the junction contains 23 bases. Broader findings and caveats from the paper: Nearly half of unique spike-specific TCRs reportedly recognized epitopes outside regions mutated in the B.1.351 and B.1.1.7 variants. Participants were mostly white British and included more females than males, and it was suggested by the authors that clonal diversity may have been underestimated. After two AZD1222 doses, both the breadth and the depth of spike-specific TCRs were significantly higher than at day 0 and than in MenACWY recipients. Because no day 14 peak-response samples were available, repertoires were characterized only after the peak T cell response. Conclusions about previously exposed vaccinees are limited because only six or seven AZD1222 recipients were SARS-CoV-2 seropositive at baseline. In the small 56-69-year group, the increase in depth fell short of significance, most likely because of low power. Vaccine-associated CD4 TCRs spanned the whole spike protein, with dominant responses in regions 160-218 and 743-854.

The chain was built from TRBV3-1 (or the pseudogene TRBV3-2) and TRBJ1-4; a tentative D match to TRBD1 spans 5 bases. This TCR derives from an adult in good health. The sequencing used peripheral blood, collected on day 0 of AZD1222 vaccination. The nucleotides are TGTGCCAGCAGCTCAATGGTCAGGGTGGGAGCTTCTGAAAAACTGTTTTTT. Its product reads: CASSSMVRVGASEKLFF.